Shown below are 20 T cell receptor beta chains from a single sample sequenced in a study of cytomegalovirus exposure and HLA in healthy donors. Use of 60 Vbeta and 13 Jbeta primers characterized the PCR. Data came from immunoSEQ multiplex PCR; TCRdb stores just in-frame clones and leaves some out. This sample has fewer than 200,000 clones, with 81% found just once. Sequences were obtained from PBMCs. The receptor source for this set is a middle-aged man in good health and CMV-seropositive.

The rearrangement links TRBV2 to TRBJ2-5; 9 nucleotides agree with TRBD1. This CDR3 is built from 16 residues. The junction had 16 bases not matched to a gene; V was cut back by 9 bases and J by 5 bases. Germline CDR1 and CDR2: SNHLY and FYNNEI. The DNA of the CDR3 is TGTGCCAGTTCGCCCGGGACAGGGATGGTTGTGGAGACCCAGTACTTC. Protein product: CASSPGTGMVVETQYF.

The V gene is TRBV30, the J gene TRBJ2-7; D might be TRBD2 (6 bases). The CDR3 is 14 residues long. V lost 7 bases and J lost 0, with 16 bases in between. Germline CDR1 is GTSNPN and CDR2 is SVGIG (reference sequence). CDR3 sequence: CAFEDYQSSYEQYF. For the CDR3, the DNA is TGTGCCTTCGAGGACTACCAGAGCTCCTACGAGCAGTACTTC.

V gene TRBV28 combines with J gene TRBJ2-1, with 14 bases lining up with TRBD2. CDR1 is MDHEN, CDR2 SYDVKM, per germline. The CDR3 is 15 amino acids. After removal of 6 bases from V and 8 bases from J, the junction contained 6 bases not matched to a gene. This CDR3 reads CASRMTSGRVYEQFF. The DNA of the CDR3 is TGTGCCAGCAGGATGACTAGCGGGAGGGTCTATGAGCAGTTCTTC.

The J gene is TRBJ1-5, the V gene TRBV28; 7 bases agree with TRBD1. Looked up from germline, CDR1 is MDHEN and CDR2 is SYDVKM. Trimming at V came to 4 bases and at J to 6 bases, leaving 6 bases not matched to a gene. The CDR3 extends over 14 amino acids. The CDR3 is CASSWAGGSQPQHF. DNA for the CDR3: TGTGCCAGCAGTTGGGCAGGGGGTTCTCAGCCCCAGCATTTT.

J is TRBJ2-3 and V is TRBV5-1; D is unresolved. The CDR3 spans 13 residues. The V end lost 7 bases, the J end lost 3 bases, and 12 bases lay between the germline ends. Germline V gene data show CDR1 as SGHRS and CDR2 as YFSETQ. The CDR3 reads CASRQRETDTQYF. The DNA for the CDR3 is TGCGCCAGCCGTCAACGAGAGACAGATACGCAGTATTTT.

CDR3 residues: CASSWTGDQETQYF. The CDR3 DNA is TGTGCCAGCAGTTGGACAGGTGACCAAGAGACCCAGTACTTC. The chain employs TRBV6-1 and TRBJ2-5, with 7 bases that match TRBD1. Unmatched junction bases numbered 3, after V lost 5 bases and J lost 0 bases. There are 14 residues in the CDR3. The germline CDR1 and CDR2 sequences are MNHNS and SASEGT.

The chain couples TRBV18 to TRBJ1-1, with 7 nucleotides matching TRBD1. Per germline, CDR1 KGHSH and CDR2 LQKENI. This CDR3 has 15 amino acids. Losses at the gene ends were 1 base for V and 1 base for J; bases not matched to a gene: 3. The CDR3 loop reads CASSPQGGSNTEAFF. The CDR3 region has the DNA TGTGCCAGCTCACCACAAGGGGGCTCGAACACTGAAGCTTTCTTT.

The chain is built from TRBV5-1 and TRBJ1-1, with D maybe TRBD1 (5 bases). The CDR3 has 15 residues. The germline V gene has CDR1 SGHRS and CDR2 YFSETQ. V shed 5 bases and J shed 1 base, with 15 bases lying between them. The CDR3 nucleotides read TGCGCCAGCAGTTACAACCCGACAGCGAACACTGAAGCTTTCTTT. Translation: CASSYNPTANTEAFF.

The chain carries TRBV28 and TRBJ1-2, with TRBD1 matching over 8 bases. The CDR3 has 15 residues. V dropped 1 base and J dropped 5; count of bases not matched to a gene: 6. Germline values: CDR1 MDHEN, CDR2 SYDVKM. The CDR3 bases are TGTGCCAGCAGTTTATCAGGGGGCGCGGGATATGGCTACACCTTC. This codes for CASSLSGGAGYGYTF.

This chain uses TRBV4-2 with TRBJ2-6; D remains unclear. Trimming stripped 4 bases from V and 0 bases from J, with 19 bases between. The CDR3 has 19 amino acids. Germline V gene lookup returns CDR1 LGHNA and CDR2 YNFKEQ. The CDR3 DNA reads as TGTGCCAGCAGCCCTGGCCCCTCCTCTCAGGTCTCTGGGGCCAACGTCCTGACTTTC. This codes for CASSPGPSSQVSGANVLTF.

This clone was recorded only once. The chain is built from TRBV30 and TRBJ2-1, with 14 bases fitting TRBD2. Germline CDR1 is GTSNPN and CDR2 is SVGIG (reference sequence). This CDR3 is 13 amino acids long. V was pared by 5 bases and J by 7 bases, with 1 base of the junction left unmatched. DNA for the CDR3: TGTGCCTGGGGACTAGCGGGAGGAAATGAGCAGTTCTTC. It translates to CAWGLAGGNEQFF.

The chain combines TRBV10-1 with TRBJ2-7, with TRBD1 identical over 10 bases. The CDR3 totals 15 residues. Germline trimming cut 5 bases from V and 2 bases from J; bases unmatched to any gene: 6. CDR1 is WNHNN, CDR2 SYGVQD, per germline (reference sequence). CDR3 amino acids: CASSPGGTGAYEQYF. The CDR3 region has the DNA TGCGCCAGCAGTCCCGGCGGGACAGGGGCCTACGAGCAGTACTTC.

The chain employs TRBV28 and TRBJ2-3; 8 bases match TRBD2. The CDR3 totals 13 residues. The germline gives CDR1 MDHEN, CDR2 SYDVKM. V lost 7 bases, J lost 3 bases, and 3 bases stayed unmatched. The CDR3 spells CASTPSGTDTQYF. In DNA, the CDR3 is TGTGCCAGCACCCCTAGCGGGACAGATACGCAGTATTTT.

V is TRBV11-3 and J is TRBJ2-1; 12 bases line up with TRBD2. The junction had 12 bases not matched to a gene; V was cut back by 2 bases and J by 10 bases. Germline V CDR1 and CDR2: SGHNT, YENEEA. The CDR3 runs to 17 residues. The DNA of the CDR3 is TGTGCCAGCAGCTTAAGCCTAGCGGGAGGGCTTGGGGGAGAGCAGTTCTTC. It is translated as CASSLSLAGGLGGEQFF.

In its sample, this clone was seen once. This chain joins TRBV2 and TRBJ1-2; D call uncertain. V dropped 7 bases and J dropped 1 base, with 10 bases sitting between them. The CDR3 extends over 13 amino acids. CDR1 is SNHLY, CDR2 FYNNEI, per germline. The CDR3 spells CASTTRRNYGYTF. The CDR3 coding sequence is TGTGCCAGCACTACGAGGCGTAACTATGGCTACACCTTC.

The V call is TRBV7-2, the J call TRBJ2-5, with 7 bases matching TRBD2. J gave up 6 bases and V 4 bases, and 8 bases lay outside the gene matches. CDR1 SGHTA and CDR2 FQGNSA come from the germline V gene. The CDR3 extends over 14 amino acids. The CDR3 sequence: CASSSRGGGKTQYF. The CDR3 nucleotides are TGTGCCAGCAGCTCCCGGGGCGGGGGTAAGACCCAGTACTTC.

The J gene is TRBJ2-5, the V gene TRBV6-5; a possible D gene is TRBD1 (7 bases). In germline, CDR1 is MNHEY, CDR2 SVGAGI. Trimming cost V 6 bases and J 5 bases, with 19 bases left between them. The length of the CDR3 is 15 residues. CDR3 protein: CASRPGGSGGETQYF. As DNA, the CDR3 is TGTGCCAGCAGGCCAGGGGGTAGCGGAGGGGAGACCCAGTACTTC.

The chain uses TRBV9 and TRBJ2-1; D unclear. CDR3 length: 15 residues. The germline V gene encodes CDR1 SGDLS and CDR2 YYNGEE. V lost 3 bases to trimming and J lost 4 bases, with 14 bases between them. The CDR3 bases are TGTGCCAGCAGCGGAGCCATCAACGCTTACAATGAGCAGTTCTTC. It is translated as CASSGAINAYNEQFF.

The genes are TRBV5-1 and TRBJ2-7; 9 nucleotides line up with TRBD2. This CDR3 comprises 15 residues. Trimming cost V 0 bases and J 3 bases; bases outside gene matches: 4. CDR1 and CDR2 (germline): SGHRS, YFSETQ. The CDR3 DNA follows: TGCGCCAGCAGCTTGGTCGGTAGCGGGGGCTACGAGCAGTACTTC. This codes for CASSLVGSGGYEQYF.

The CDR3 spells CASRVWMRDSSSGANVLTF. CDR3 coding DNA: TGTGCCAGCAGAGTGTGGATGAGGGACAGCTCGTCTGGGGCCAACGTCCTGACTTTC. V is TRBV2 and J is TRBJ2-6; 7 positions match TRBD1. The CDR3 extends over 19 amino acids. The V gene's germline CDR1 is SNHLY and CDR2 FYNNEI. The junction had 15 bases not matched to a gene; V was cut back by 6 bases and J by 1 base.